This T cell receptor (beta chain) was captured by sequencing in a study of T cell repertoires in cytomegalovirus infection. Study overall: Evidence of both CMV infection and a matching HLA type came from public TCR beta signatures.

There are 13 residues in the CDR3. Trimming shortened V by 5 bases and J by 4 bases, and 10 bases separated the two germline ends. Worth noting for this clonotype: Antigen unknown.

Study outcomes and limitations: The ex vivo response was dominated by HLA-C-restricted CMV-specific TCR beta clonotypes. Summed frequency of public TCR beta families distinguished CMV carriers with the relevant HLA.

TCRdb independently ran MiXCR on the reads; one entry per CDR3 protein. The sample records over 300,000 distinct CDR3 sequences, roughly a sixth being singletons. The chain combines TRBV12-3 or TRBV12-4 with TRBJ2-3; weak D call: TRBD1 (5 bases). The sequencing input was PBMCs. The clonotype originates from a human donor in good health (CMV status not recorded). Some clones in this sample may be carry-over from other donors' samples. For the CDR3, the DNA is TGTGCCAGCAGTGGGGCGCTGCCAGATACGCAGTATTTT. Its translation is CASSGALPDTQYF.